The clone carrying this T cell receptor beta chain appeared a few times. The entry originates in a study of T cell repertoires in cytomegalovirus infection. V dropped 5 bases and J dropped 8; count of bases not matched to a gene: 8. Germline V gene data show CDR1 as SEHNR and CDR2 as FQNEAQ (reference sequence). The CDR3 sequence is 13 residues long. TCRdb analysed the reads with MiXCR anew, one entry per CDR3 protein. Among approximately 100,000 distinct CDR3 sequences listed, less than 25% were seen once. V gene TRBV7-9 combines with J gene TRBJ1-1; 7 nucleotides agree with TRBD1. This sequence was found in a human donor in good health (CMV status not recorded). Some clones in this sample may be carry-over from other donors' samples. Sequenced: CD8+ T cells from PBMCs. The CDR3 region has the DNA TGTGCCAGCAGCCCGACAGGGTCCCCCGAAGCTTTCTTT. Translated: CASSPTGSPEAFF.